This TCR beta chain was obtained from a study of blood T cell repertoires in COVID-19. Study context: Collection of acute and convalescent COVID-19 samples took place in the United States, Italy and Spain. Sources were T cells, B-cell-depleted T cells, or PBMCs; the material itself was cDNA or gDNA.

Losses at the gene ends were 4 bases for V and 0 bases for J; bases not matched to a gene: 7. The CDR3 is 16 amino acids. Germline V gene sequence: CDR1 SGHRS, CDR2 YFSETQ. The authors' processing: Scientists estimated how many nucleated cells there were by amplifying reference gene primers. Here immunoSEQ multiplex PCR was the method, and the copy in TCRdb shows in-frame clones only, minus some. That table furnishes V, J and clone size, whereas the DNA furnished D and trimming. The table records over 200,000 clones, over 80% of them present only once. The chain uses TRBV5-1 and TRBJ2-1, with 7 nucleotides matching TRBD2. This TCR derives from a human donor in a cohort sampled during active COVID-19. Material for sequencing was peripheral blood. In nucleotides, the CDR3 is TGCGCCAGCAGCCCCCAGGGCGGGAGCTCCTACAATGAGCAGTTCTTC. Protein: CASSPQGGSSYNEQFF.